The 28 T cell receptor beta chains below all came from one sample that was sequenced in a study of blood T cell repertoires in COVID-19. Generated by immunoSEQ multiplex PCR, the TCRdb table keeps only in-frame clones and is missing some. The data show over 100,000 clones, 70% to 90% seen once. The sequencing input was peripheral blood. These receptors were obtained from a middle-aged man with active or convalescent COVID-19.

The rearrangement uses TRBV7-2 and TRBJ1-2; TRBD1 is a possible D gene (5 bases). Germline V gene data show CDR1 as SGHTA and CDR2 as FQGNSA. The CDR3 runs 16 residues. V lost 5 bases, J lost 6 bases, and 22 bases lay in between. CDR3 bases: TGTGCCAGCAGCCAACGTCGTCCCGGGGGAGGCAATGGCTACACCTTC. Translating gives CASSQRRPGGGNGYTF.

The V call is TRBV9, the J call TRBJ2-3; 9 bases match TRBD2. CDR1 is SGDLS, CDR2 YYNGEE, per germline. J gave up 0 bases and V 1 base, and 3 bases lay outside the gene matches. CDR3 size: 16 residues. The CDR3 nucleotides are TGTGCCAGCAGCGTATCCGCGGGGGGGAGCACAGATACGCAGTATTTT. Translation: CASSVSAGGSTDTQYF.

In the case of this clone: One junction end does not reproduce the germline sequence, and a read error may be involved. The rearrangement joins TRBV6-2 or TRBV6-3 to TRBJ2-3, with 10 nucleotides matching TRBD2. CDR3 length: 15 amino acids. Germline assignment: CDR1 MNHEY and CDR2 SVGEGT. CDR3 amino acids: CASSSLAGGRSTEDF. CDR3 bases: TGTGCCAGCAGTTCCTTAGCGGGGGGCCGCAGTACGGAGGATTTT.

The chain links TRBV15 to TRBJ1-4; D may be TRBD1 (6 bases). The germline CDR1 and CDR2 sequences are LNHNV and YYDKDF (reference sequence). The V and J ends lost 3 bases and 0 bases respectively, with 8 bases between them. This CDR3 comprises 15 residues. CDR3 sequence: CATSRDRATNEKLFF. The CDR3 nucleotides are TGTGCCACCAGCAGGGACAGAGCAACTAATGAAAAACTGTTTTTT.

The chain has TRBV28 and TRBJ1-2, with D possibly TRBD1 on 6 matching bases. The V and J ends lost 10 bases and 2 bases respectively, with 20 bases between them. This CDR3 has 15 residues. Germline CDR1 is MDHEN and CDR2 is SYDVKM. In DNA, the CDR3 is TGTGCCACCATACCACCAATAACAGGGAACTATGGCTACACCTTC. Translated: CATIPPITGNYGYTF.

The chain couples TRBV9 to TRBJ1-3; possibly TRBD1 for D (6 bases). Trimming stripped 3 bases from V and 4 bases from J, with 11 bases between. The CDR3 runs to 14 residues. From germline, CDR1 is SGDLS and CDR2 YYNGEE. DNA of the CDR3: TGTGCCAGCAGCGCCGCGACAGGCGGAAACACCATATATTTT. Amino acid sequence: CASSAATGGNTIYF.

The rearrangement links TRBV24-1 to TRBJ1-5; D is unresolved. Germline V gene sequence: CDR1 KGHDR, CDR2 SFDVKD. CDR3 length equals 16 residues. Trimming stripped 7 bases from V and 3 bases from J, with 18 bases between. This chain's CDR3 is CATRVVRRQVNQPQHF. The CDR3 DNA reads TGTGCCACCAGAGTAGTGCGTAGGCAGGTCAATCAGCCCCAGCATTTT.

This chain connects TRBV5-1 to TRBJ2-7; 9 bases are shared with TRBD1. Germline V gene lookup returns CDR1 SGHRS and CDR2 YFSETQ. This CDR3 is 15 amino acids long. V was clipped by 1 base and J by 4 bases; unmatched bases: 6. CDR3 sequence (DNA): TGCGCCAGCAGCTTGACGCCGGGACAGGGTTACGAGCAGTACTTC. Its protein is CASSLTPGQGYEQYF. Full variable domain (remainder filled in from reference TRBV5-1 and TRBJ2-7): KAGVTQTPRYLIKTRGQQVTLSCSPISGHRSVSWYQQTPGQGLQFLFEYFSETQRNKGNFPGRFSGRQFSNSRSEMNVSTLELGDSALYLCASSLTPGQGYEQYFGPGTRLTVT.

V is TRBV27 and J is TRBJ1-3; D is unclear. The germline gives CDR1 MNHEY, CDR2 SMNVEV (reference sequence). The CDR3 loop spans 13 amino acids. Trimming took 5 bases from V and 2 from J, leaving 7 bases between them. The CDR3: CASSLAAGNTIYF. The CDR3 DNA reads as TGTGCCAGCAGTCTGGCAGCTGGAAACACCATATATTTT.

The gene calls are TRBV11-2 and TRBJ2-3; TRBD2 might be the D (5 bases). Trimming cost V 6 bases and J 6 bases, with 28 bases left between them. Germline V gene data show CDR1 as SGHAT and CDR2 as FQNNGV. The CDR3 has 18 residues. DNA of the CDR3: TGTGCCAGCAGTACAGCCCGGGCTAGCCTGGTCCTACTGGATACGCAGTATTTT. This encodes CASSTARASLVLLDTQYF.

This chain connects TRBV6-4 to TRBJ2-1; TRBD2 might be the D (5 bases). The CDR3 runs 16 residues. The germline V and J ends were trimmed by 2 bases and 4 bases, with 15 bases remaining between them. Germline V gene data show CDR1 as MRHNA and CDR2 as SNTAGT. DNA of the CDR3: TGTGCCAGCAGTGACATATCGGGGAGACAATACAATGAGCAGTTCTTC. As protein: CASSDISGRQYNEQFF.

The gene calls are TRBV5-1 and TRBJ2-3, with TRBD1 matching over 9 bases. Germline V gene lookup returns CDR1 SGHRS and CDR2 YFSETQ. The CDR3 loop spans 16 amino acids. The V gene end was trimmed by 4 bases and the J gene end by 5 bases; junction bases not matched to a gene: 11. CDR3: CASSPGQGRGGDTQYF. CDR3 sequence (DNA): TGCGCCAGCAGCCCGGGACAGGGAAGGGGCGGAGATACGCAGTATTTT.

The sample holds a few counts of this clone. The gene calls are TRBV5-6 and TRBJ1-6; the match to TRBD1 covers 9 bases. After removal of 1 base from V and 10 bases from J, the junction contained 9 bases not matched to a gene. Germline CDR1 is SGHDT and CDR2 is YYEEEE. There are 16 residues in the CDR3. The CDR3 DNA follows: TGTGCCAGCAGCTTGCTAACCGGGACAGGGCCCTCACCCCTCCACTTT. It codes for CASSLLTGTGPSPLHF.

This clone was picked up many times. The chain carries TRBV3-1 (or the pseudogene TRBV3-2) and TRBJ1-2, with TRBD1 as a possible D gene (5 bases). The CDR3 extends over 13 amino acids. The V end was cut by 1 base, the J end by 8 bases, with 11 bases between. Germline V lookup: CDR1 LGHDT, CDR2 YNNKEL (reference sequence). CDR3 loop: CASSQAPGYGYTF. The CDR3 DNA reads TGTGCCAGCAGCCAAGCACCAGGGTACGGCTACACCTTC.

CDR3 sequence (DNA): TGTGCCAGCTCAGGGACAGGGTCTAATGAAAAACTGTTTTTT. It codes for CASSGTGSNEKLFF. The chain employs TRBV18 and TRBJ1-4; 9 nucleotides match TRBD1. CDR1 is KGHSH and CDR2 is LQKENI in the germline V gene. Trimming removed 5 bases from V and 3 bases from J; junction bases left unmatched: 1. The CDR3 length is 14 residues.

For the CDR3, the DNA is TGTGCCAGCAGCAGCCCCGCCGGGGGAAGCGACGAGCAGTACTTC. Its translation is CASSSPAGGSDEQYF. V and J are TRBV3-1 (or the pseudogene TRBV3-2) and TRBJ2-7, with D possibly being TRBD2 (6 bases). The CDR3 covers 15 residues. V was clipped by 5 bases and J by 5 bases, with 19 bases between them. Germline V gives CDR1 LGHDT, CDR2 YNNKEL (reference sequence).

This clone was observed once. CDR3 sequence (DNA): TGCGCCAGCAGCTCGGGACAGGGGGCGGGAGAGCAGTACTTC. Its translation: CASSSGQGAGEQYF. The chain joins TRBV5-1 to TRBJ2-7, with TRBD1 matching over 12 bases. CDR3 length: 14 residues. The V and J ends lost 3 bases and 7 bases, in that order; junction bases with no gene match: 5. CDR1 is SGHRS and CDR2 is YFSETQ in the germline V gene.

Written as DNA, the CDR3 is TGTGCCAGCACCAAGACTAGCGACGGCTACAATGAGCAGTTCTTC. Amino acids: CASTKTSDGYNEQFF. The chain recombines TRBV2 with TRBJ2-1; 8 nucleotides line up with TRBD2. CDR3 length equals 15 residues. Germline CDR1 reads SNHLY; CDR2 reads FYNNEI. V lost 7 bases, J lost 3 bases, and 8 bases stayed unmatched.

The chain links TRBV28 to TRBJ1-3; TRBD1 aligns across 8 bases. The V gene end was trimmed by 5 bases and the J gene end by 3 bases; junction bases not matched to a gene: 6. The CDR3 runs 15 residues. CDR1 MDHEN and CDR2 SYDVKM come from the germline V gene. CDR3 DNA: TGTGCCAGCAGTGCCGCAGGGGGCGTTGGAAACACCATATATTTT. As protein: CASSAAGGVGNTIYF.

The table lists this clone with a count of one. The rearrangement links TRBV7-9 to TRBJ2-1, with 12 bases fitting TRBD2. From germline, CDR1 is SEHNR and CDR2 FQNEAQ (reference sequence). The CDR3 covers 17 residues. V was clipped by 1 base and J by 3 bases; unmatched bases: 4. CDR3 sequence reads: CASSLGETSGGYNEQFF. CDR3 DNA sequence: TGTGCCAGCAGCTTAGGAGAGACTAGCGGGGGCTACAATGAGCAGTTCTTC.

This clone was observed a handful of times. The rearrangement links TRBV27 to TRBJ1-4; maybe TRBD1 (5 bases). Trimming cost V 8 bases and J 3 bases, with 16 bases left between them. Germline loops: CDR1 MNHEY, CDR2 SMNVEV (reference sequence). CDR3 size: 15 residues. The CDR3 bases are TGTGCCAGCGCCCGCCTCGGGGGTGCTAATGAAAAACTGTTTTTT. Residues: CASARLGGANEKLFF.

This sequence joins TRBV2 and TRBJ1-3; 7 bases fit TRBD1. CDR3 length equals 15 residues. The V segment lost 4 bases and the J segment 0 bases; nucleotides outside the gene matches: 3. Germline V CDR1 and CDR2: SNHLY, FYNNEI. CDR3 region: CASSGQGVSGNTIYF. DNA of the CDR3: TGTGCCAGCAGTGGACAGGGCGTCTCTGGAAACACCATATATTTT.

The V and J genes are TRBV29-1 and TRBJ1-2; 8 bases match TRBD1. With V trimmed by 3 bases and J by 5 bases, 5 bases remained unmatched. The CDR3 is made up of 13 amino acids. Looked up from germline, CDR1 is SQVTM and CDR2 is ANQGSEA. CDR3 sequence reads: CSVDGTGGYGYTF. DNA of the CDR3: TGCAGCGTTGACGGCACAGGGGGTTATGGCTACACCTTC.

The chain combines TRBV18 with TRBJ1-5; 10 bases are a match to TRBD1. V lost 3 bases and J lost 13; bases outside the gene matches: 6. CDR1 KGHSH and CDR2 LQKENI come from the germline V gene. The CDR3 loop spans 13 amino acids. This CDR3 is CASSPPGTGEQHF. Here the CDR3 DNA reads TGTGCCAGCTCACCGCCCGGGACAGGGGAGCAGCATTTT.

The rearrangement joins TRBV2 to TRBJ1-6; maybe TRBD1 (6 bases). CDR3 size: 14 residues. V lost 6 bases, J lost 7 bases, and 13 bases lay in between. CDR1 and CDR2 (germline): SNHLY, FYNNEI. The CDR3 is CASRATGQNSPLHF. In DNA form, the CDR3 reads TGTGCCAGCAGAGCGACAGGACAGAATTCACCCCTCCACTTT. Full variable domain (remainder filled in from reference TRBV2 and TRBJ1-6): EPEVTQTPSHQVTQMGQEVILRCVPISNHLYFYWYRQILGQKVEFLVSFYNNEISEKSEIFDDQFSVERPDGSNFTLKIRSTKLEDSAMYFCASRATGQNSPLHFGNGTRLTVT.

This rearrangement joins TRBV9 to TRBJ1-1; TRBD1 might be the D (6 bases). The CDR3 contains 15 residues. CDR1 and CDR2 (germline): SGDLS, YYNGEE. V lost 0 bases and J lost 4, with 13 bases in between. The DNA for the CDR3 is TGTGCCAGCAGCGTAGAGCGGGGGGCGAGCACTGAAGCTTTCTTT. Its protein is CASSVERGASTEAFF.

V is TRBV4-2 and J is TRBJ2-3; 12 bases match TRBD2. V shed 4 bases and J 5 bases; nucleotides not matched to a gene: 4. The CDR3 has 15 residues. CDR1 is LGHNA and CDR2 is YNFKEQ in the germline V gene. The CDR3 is CASSPGLAGVDTQYF. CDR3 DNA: TGTGCCAGCAGCCCGGGACTAGCGGGTGTAGATACGCAGTATTTT.

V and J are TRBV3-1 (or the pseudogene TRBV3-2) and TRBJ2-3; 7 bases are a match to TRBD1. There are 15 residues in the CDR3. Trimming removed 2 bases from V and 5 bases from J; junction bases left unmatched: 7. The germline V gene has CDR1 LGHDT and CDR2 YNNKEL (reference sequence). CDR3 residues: CASSQRQGYEDTQYF. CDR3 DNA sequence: TGTGCCAGCAGCCAACGACAGGGTTATGAAGATACGCAGTATTTT.